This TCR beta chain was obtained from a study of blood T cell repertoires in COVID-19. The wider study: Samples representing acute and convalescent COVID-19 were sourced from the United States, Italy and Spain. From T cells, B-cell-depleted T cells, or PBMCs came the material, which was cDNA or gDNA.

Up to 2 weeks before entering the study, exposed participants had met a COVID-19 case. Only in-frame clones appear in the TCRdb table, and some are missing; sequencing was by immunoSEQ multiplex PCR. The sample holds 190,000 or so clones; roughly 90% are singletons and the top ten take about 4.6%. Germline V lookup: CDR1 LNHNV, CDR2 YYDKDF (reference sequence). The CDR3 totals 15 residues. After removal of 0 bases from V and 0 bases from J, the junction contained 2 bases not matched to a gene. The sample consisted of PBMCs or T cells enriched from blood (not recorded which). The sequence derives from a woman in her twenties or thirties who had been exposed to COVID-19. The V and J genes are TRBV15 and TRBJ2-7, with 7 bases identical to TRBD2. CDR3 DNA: TGTGCCACCAGCAGAGATCCGGGGGGCTCCTACGAGCAGTACTTC. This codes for CATSRDPGGSYEQYF. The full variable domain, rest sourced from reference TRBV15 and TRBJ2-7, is DAMVIQNPRYQVTQFGKPVTLSCSQTLNHNVMYWYQQKSSQAPKLLFHYYDKDFNNEADTPDNFQSRRPNTSFCFLDIRSPGLGDTAMYLCATSRDPGGSYEQYFGPGTRLTVT.